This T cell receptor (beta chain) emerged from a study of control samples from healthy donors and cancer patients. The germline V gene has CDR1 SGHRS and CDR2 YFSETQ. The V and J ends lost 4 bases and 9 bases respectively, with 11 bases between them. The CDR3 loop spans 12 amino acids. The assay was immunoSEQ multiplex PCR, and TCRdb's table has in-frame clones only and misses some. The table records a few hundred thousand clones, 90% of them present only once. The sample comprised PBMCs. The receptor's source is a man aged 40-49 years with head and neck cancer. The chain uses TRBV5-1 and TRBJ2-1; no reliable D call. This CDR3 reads CASSVDPREQFF. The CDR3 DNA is TGCGCCAGCAGCGTGGATCCGCGTGAGCAGTTCTTC.